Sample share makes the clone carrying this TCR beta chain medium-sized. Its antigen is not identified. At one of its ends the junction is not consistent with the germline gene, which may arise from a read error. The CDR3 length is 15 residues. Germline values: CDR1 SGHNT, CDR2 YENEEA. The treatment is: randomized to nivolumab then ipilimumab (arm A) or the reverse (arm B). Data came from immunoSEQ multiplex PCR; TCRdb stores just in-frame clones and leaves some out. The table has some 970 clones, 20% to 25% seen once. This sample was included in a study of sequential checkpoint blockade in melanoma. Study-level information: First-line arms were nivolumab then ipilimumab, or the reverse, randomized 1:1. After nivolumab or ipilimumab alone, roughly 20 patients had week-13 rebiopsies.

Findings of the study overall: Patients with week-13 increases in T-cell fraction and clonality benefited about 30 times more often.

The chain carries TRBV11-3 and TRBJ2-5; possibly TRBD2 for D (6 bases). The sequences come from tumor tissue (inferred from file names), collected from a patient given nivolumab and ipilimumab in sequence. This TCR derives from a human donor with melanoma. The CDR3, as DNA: TGTGCTAGCAGCTTAAGTAGCGGTATGCAAGAGACCCAGTACTTC. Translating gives CASSLSSGMQETQYF.